Listed here are 24 T cell receptor beta chains from one sample, sequenced in a study of T-cell reconstitution after alpha-beta-depleted transplantation in children. Unique molecular identifiers were incorporated during preparation of the TCRbeta library. TCRdb recomputed calls from the PCR reads with MiXCR, one row per CDR3 protein. The data contain fewer than 750,000 distinct CDR3 sequences, roughly 23% of them singletons. The sequencing here drew on PBMCs, mostly from graft donor cells, taken 360 days after TCRalphabeta/CD19-depleted stem cell transplant. The source of these receptors is a boy younger than two who had a stem cell transplant for acute myeloid leukemia, so the T cells may come from the graft donor.

V gene TRBV4-1 combines with J gene TRBJ2-1; either TRBD1 or TRBD2 may supply D (5 bases each). Germline V gene lookup returns CDR1 MGHRA and CDR2 YSYEKL. The CDR3 is 14 amino acids. With 0 bases removed from V and 5 bases from J, the gap between germline ends came to 8 bases. The CDR3 DNA sequence: TGCGCCAGCAGCCAAGATGGGACGGACAATGAGCAGTTCTTC. Translating gives CASSQDGTDNEQFF.

The chain has TRBV20-1 and TRBJ2-1, with 7 bases fitting TRBD2. The germline gives CDR1 DFQATT, CDR2 SNEGSKA (reference sequence). The ends lost 6 bases at V and 3 bases at J; junction bases unmatched: 11. The CDR3 length is 15 residues. The CDR3 region has the DNA TGCAGTGCCCCCGGCGGCGGGGGAAGCTACAATGAGCAGTTCTTC. Its translation: CSAPGGGGSYNEQFF.

This clonotype was observed once. This chain uses TRBV13 with TRBJ2-7; maybe TRBD1 (7 bases). Germline V lookup: CDR1 PRHDT, CDR2 FYEKMQ (reference sequence). The CDR3 is 13 amino acids. V was cut by 4 bases and J by 6 bases, with 13 bases left in between. Here the CDR3 DNA reads TGTGCCAGCAGCTCCGACAGGGAGGTCGAGCAGTACTTC. It is translated as CASSSDREVEQYF.

The table lists this clonotype with a few counts. The genes are TRBV7-2 and TRBJ2-7; 8 bases align to TRBD1. Germline values: CDR1 SGHTA, CDR2 FQGNSA. V lost 5 bases, J lost 3 bases, and 15 bases stayed unmatched. This CDR3 contains 17 residues. The CDR3 here is CASSLRQGIVLDYEQYF. DNA for the CDR3: TGTGCCAGCAGCCTAAGACAGGGGATAGTCTTAGACTACGAGCAGTACTTC.

This clonotype was observed at least ten times. The rearrangement links TRBV5-6 to TRBJ2-2, with D possibly matching TRBD2 (6 bases). Trimming removed 3 bases from V and 1 base from J, with 16 bases in between. Germline CDR1 SGHDT, CDR2 YYEEEE. The CDR3 is 17 amino acids. CDR3 loop: CASSSTVGGLNTGELFF. In DNA, the CDR3 is TGTGCCAGCAGCTCAACTGTGGGGGGATTGAACACCGGGGAGCTGTTTTTT.

The chain joins TRBV6-2 or TRBV6-3 to TRBJ2-1; tentative D call: TRBD2 (5 bases). Germline V gives CDR1 MNHEY, CDR2 SVGEGT. The CDR3 sequence is 14 residues long. V was trimmed by 6 bases and J by 5 bases, leaving 14 bases between them. DNA of the CDR3: TGTGCCAGCAGCCTCCGGGGTACCCACAATGAGCAGTTCTTC. This sequence encodes CASSLRGTHNEQFF.

The chain joins TRBV29-1 to TRBJ2-1, with 10 bases that match TRBD2. J lost 4 bases, V lost 5 bases, and 5 bases had no gene match. Germline-derived CDR1 and CDR2 are SQVTM and ANQGSEA. CDR3 length equals 14 residues. The CDR3 sequence: CSVRAGGPYNEQFF. CDR3 coding DNA: TGCAGCGTTCGAGCGGGGGGGCCGTACAATGAGCAGTTCTTC.

This clonotype was picked up a small number of times. This chain links TRBV27 with TRBJ2-7; a possible D gene is TRBD2 (7 bases). The CDR3 totals 15 residues. Germline CDR1 and CDR2: MNHEY and SMNVEV (reference sequence). The V end was cut by 6 bases, the J end by 2 bases, with 17 bases between. CDR3 protein: CASRTGGGKPYEQYF. The DNA for the CDR3 is TGTGCCAGCAGAACGGGGGGCGGAAAACCCTACGAGCAGTACTTC.

This clonotype has ten or more counts. A read error may account for a junction end that differs from germline. The chain uses TRBV5-1 and TRBJ2-5; unclear D gene. The germline V gene encodes CDR1 SGHRS and CDR2 YFSETQ. The CDR3 has 14 amino acids. This CDR3 reads CASSFRADQETQYF. The CDR3 nucleotides are TGTGCCAGCAGCTTTCGGGCAGATCAAGAGACCCAGTACTTC.

Details on this clonotype: A much larger clone differs by one base, so this may be a read error. Since the CDR3 does not end with the conserved phenylalanine or tryptophan, this likely comes from a read error. The rearrangement joins TRBV29-1 to TRBJ1-2; D is undetermined. The CDR3 consists of 13 residues. From germline, CDR1 is SQVTM and CDR2 ANQGSEA. V gave up 7 bases and J gave up 4 bases, with 16 bases separating them. The CDR3 DNA is TGCAGCGCTAGTGCAGAGTTGGGCTATGGCTACACCTCC. Translation gives CSASAELGYGYTS.

V is TRBV7-8 and J is TRBJ2-3; TRBD2 aligns across 10 bases. Trimming took 7 bases from V and 0 from J; bases not matched to a gene: 16. Looked up from germline, CDR1 is SGHVS and CDR2 is FQNEAQ. The CDR3 is 19 residues long. Written as DNA, the CDR3 is TGTGCCAGCACCCCTTGGGGAAGCGGGGGGGCCGGGAGCACAGATACGCAGTATTTT. This codes for CASTPWGSGGAGSTDTQYF. The full variable domain, completed using reference TRBV7-8 and TRBJ2-3, is GAGVSQSPRYKVAKRGQDVALRCDPISGHVSLFWYQQALGQGPEFLTYFQNEAQLDKSGLPSDRFFAERPEGSVSTLKIQRTQQEDSAVYLCASTPWGSGGAGSTDTQYFGPGTRLTVL.

This clonotype was seen many times. The chain links TRBV29-1 to TRBJ1-1; 8 bases are a match to TRBD1. Trimming cost V 4 bases and J 6 bases; bases outside gene matches: 10. Germline V gene sequence: CDR1 SQVTM, CDR2 ANQGSEA. The CDR3 is 14 residues long. The CDR3 DNA follows: TGCAGCGTTGGTGGGGGACAGGCCTTCGCTGAAGCTTTCTTT. Its protein is CSVGGGQAFAEAFF.

This clonotype has just a few counts. The chain recombines TRBV6-1 with TRBJ1-2; 7 bases align to TRBD1. The J segment lost 4 bases and the V segment lost 6 bases, leaving 11 bases of the junction unmatched. The germline V gene has CDR1 MNHNS and CDR2 SASEGT. The CDR3 extends over 15 amino acids. Written as DNA, the CDR3 is TGTGCCAGCAGCGGAGGGAACAGGGGTTTCTATGGCTACACCTTC. Translating it yields CASSGGNRGFYGYTF.

The chain carries TRBV6-1 and TRBJ2-1; possibly TRBD2 for D (5 bases). This CDR3 is built from 15 residues. V shed 7 bases and J shed 9 bases, with 22 bases lying between them. CDR1 is MNHNS and CDR2 is SASEGT in the germline V gene. The CDR3 sequence is CASTPQLGGPSEQFF. The CDR3 bases are TGTGCCAGCACCCCCCAACTAGGAGGTCCTAGTGAGCAGTTCTTC.

This clonotype was observed at least ten times. The chain is built from TRBV12-3 or TRBV12-4 and TRBJ2-5; no firm D call. Between the trimmed V and J ends, which lost 5 bases and 3 bases, there was a span of 10 bases. This CDR3 is 13 amino acids long. CDR3 nucleotide sequence: TGTGCCAGCAGTCGGTTTTTGAAAGAGACCCAGTACTTC. Translation: CASSRFLKETQYF.

This clonotype was seen only a few times. The chain has TRBV15 and TRBJ2-3, with TRBD2 matching 9 bases. CDR3 length: 14 residues. Germline V CDR1 and CDR2: LNHNV, YYDKDF (reference sequence). The V gene end was trimmed by 5 bases and the J gene end by 6 bases; junction bases not matched to a gene: 6. CDR3 sequence (DNA): TGTGCCACCAGCCGATTTGCGGGGGGGGATACGCAGTATTTT. Encoded protein: CATSRFAGGDTQYF.

The chain links TRBV6-1 to TRBJ2-5; possibly TRBD1 or TRBD2 for D (6 bases each). Per germline, CDR1 MNHNS and CDR2 SASEGT. This CDR3 comprises 17 residues. V was trimmed by 2 bases and J by 0 bases, leaving 16 bases between them. Here the CDR3 DNA reads TGTGCCAGCAGTGAAAGGGGGGAGCTGAAGGACCAAGAGACCCAGTACTTC. It encodes CASSERGELKDQETQYF.

This clonotype was detected only a few times. The V and J genes are TRBV30 and TRBJ2-6; the match to TRBD2 covers 12 bases. This CDR3 comprises 16 residues. The V and J ends lost 3 bases and 4 bases, in that order; junction bases with no gene match: 4. Germline values: CDR1 GTSNPN, CDR2 SVGIG (reference sequence). The CDR3 DNA reads as TGTGCCTGGAGGCTAGCGGGGGGGTTAGGGGCCAACGTCCTGACTTTC. It encodes CAWRLAGGLGANVLTF.

This clonotype was detected ten times or more. The rearrangement links TRBV20-1 to TRBJ2-3; TRBD2 agrees at 7 bases. Per the germline V gene, CDR1 is DFQATT and CDR2 is SNEGSKA (reference sequence). Unmatched junction bases numbered 3, after V lost 7 bases and J lost 5 bases. The CDR3 runs to 11 residues. CDR3 sequence reads: CSVLAEDTQYF. DNA of the CDR3: TGCAGTGTTCTAGCGGAAGATACGCAGTATTTT.

On this clonotype itself: A much larger clone differs from this one at a single base, so this may be a read error. The chain links TRBV29-1 to TRBJ1-4; a weak D match, TRBD1 (5 bases). This CDR3 has 14 amino acids. CDR1 is SQVTM, CDR2 ANQGSEA, per germline. The CDR3 loop is CSASSAPDTEKLIF. The DNA of the CDR3 is TGCAGCGCGTCCAGTGCCCCGGACACCGAAAAACTGATTTTT.

In regard to this clonotype: The CDR3 end shows no conserved phenylalanine or tryptophan, and so a read error is likely. V and J are TRBV11-2 and TRBJ2-3; D is undetermined. CDR1 is SGHAT and CDR2 is FQNNGV in the germline V gene. V was cut by 7 bases and J by 0 bases, with 11 bases left in between. The CDR3 spans 14 residues. CDR3 nucleotide sequence: TGTGCCAGCATTGGGCCCACTAGCACAGATACGCAGTATTAT. The encoded protein is CASIGPTSTDTQYY.

J is TRBJ2-7 and V is TRBV7-8; 7 nucleotides line up with TRBD2. J gave up 5 bases and V 4 bases, and 11 bases lay outside the gene matches. Germline lookup yields CDR1 SGHVS and CDR2 FQNEAQ. The CDR3 is 15 residues long. CDR3 sequence (DNA): TGTGCCAGCAGCTCCATCCCCTGGGGGAGGGACGAGCAGTACGTC. This encodes CASSSIPWGRDEQYV.

This clonotype showed up many times. This chain joins TRBV6-1 and TRBJ2-3, with D maybe TRBD2 (5 bases). This CDR3 has 15 amino acids. V lost 6 bases, J lost 2 bases, and 15 bases lay in between. In germline, CDR1 is MNHNS, CDR2 SASEGT. CDR3: CASSQAVLSTDTQYF. CDR3 coding DNA: TGTGCCAGCAGCCAAGCGGTCCTCTCCACAGATACGCAGTATTTT.

This chain links TRBV4-3 with TRBJ1-2; 11 positions agree with TRBD1. Germline V gene data show CDR1 as LGHNA and CDR2 as YSLEER. The J segment lost 2 bases and the V segment lost 3 bases, leaving 2 bases of the junction unmatched. CDR3 length: 15 residues. The CDR3 protein is CASSHRDRGNYGYTF. The CDR3 DNA reads TGCGCCAGCAGCCATCGGGACAGGGGGAACTATGGCTACACCTTC.